This T cell receptor (beta chain) was identified in a study of T cell changes during pregnancy in multiple sclerosis. Some clones are missing from TCRdb's copy, which holds only in-frame ones; the method was immunoSEQ multiplex PCR. The profile shows tens of thousands of clones, 90% to 95% of them singletons. Germline assignment: CDR1 SGHRS and CDR2 YFSETQ. J was trimmed by 2 bases and V by 5 bases; bases with no gene match: 16. The CDR3 totals 19 residues. This TCR was recovered from a female donor in good health, enrolled as a control in a pregnancy study. The chain recombines TRBV5-1 with TRBJ2-1, with TRBD1 matching over 10 bases. The sequenced sample was peripheral blood, obtained in the first trimester of pregnancy. The CDR3, as DNA: TGCGCCAGCAGGGGGACAGGGGTTGCCCAGCGGGGTCCCTACAATGAGCAGTTCTTC. Translating it yields CASRGTGVAQRGPYNEQFF. Variable domain in full (rest from reference TRBV5-1 and TRBJ2-1): KAGVTQTPRYLIKTRGQQVTLSCSPISGHRSVSWYQQTPGQGLQFLFEYFSETQRNKGNFPGRFSGRQFSNSRSEMNVSTLELGDSALYLCASRGTGVAQRGPYNEQFFGPGTRLTVL.